This is a list of T cell receptor beta chains from one sample in a study of cytomegalovirus exposure and HLA in healthy donors. Clones were read by immunoSEQ multiplex PCR, and TCRdb kept only the in-frame ones, dropping some. The repertoire holds roughly 190,000 clones, with about four fifths as singletons. Sequencing was carried out using PBMCs. Source of these receptors: a woman younger than 45 in good health and CMV-seropositive. Both conserved end residues are part of each CDR3. The order of the fields is clone size, V gene, D gene, J gene, CDR3 DNA, CDR3 protein. A D gene is named only where the DNA matches it firmly. Size values are once, few and many counts, or a class for expanded clones, and some rows have none.

>NA|TRBV4-1|TRBD2|TRBJ2-5
TGCGCCAGCAGCCAAATAGCGGGGAGGTGGGAGACCCAGTACTTC
CASSQIAGRWETQYF
>NA|TRBV15|TRBD2|TRBJ2-2
TGTGCCACCAGCGGGAGGGCCAACACCGGGGAGCTGTTTTTT
CATSGRANTGELFF
>once|TRBV15|TRBD1|TRBJ2-3
TGTGCCACCAGCTTGCGCAGGGGGTCAGATACGCAGTATTTT
CATSLRRGSDTQYF
>NA|TRBV7-2|TRBD2|TRBJ2-1
TGTGCCAGCAGCCCTGGGGCGGGAGAGTCTGATGAGCAGTTCTTC
CASSPGAGESDEQFF
>NA|TRBV9|NA|TRBJ1-1
TGTGCCAGCAGCGTAGGGCTCTCGAACACTGAAGCTTTCTTT
CASSVGLSNTEAFF
>NA|TRBV30|NA|TRBJ1-1
TGTGCCTGGTGCGTTGAACTTAATGAAGCTTTCTTT
CAWCVELNEAFF
>NA|TRBV6-5|NA|TRBJ1-6
TGTGCCAGCAGGGGCGGGAATTCACCCCTCCACTTT
CASRGGNSPLHF
>NA|TRBV30|TRBD2|TRBJ2-3
TGTGCCTGGAGCGCGGGGACTAGCGGGGCCGGGGGAGATACGCAGTATTTT
CAWSAGTSGAGGDTQYF
>NA|TRBV7-8|NA|TRBJ2-3
TGTGCCAGCAGCTTAACCGGGAGAGCTTCAGATACGCAGTATTTT
CASSLTGRASDTQYF
>NA|TRBV7-9|NA|TRBJ2-6
TGTGCCAGCAGCCCAGGGCTCATTCTGGCTGGGGCCAACGTCCTGACTTTC
CASSPGLILAGANVLTF
>NA|TRBV11-1|TRBD2|TRBJ2-3
TGTGCCAGCAGTCGCGGGACTAGCATACCAGATACGCAGTATTTT
CASSRGTSIPDTQYF
>NA|TRBV4-2|NA|TRBJ2-2
TGTGCCAGCAGCCATGGCGTTCCAGGGCCTCCGAACACCGGGGAGCTGTTTTTT
CASSHGVPGPPNTGELFF
>NA|TRBV6-1|NA|TRBJ1-2
TGTGCCAGCAGTGAACGACCTACCACAGGGCTCCTGGGGGGCTACACCTTC
CASSERPTTGLLGGYTF
>NA|TRBV6-6|NA|TRBJ2-6
TGTGCCAGCAGGGCACAGGGATCAGGGGCCAACGTCCTGACTTTC
CASRAQGSGANVLTF
>NA|TRBV9|NA|TRBJ1-3
TGTGCCAGCAGCGTAGATACTGGAAACACCATATATTTT
CASSVDTGNTIYF
>few|TRBV5-1|TRBD2|TRBJ2-1
TGCGCCAGCAGCTTGGATGGGACGGGACTAGCGCTTCATGAGCAGTTCTTC
CASSLDGTGLALHEQFF
>NA|TRBV5-1|TRBD1|TRBJ1-4
TGCGCCAGCAGCTTGGCCTCGACAGGGGATGAAAAACTGTTTTTT
CASSLASTGDEKLFF
>once|TRBV5-6|NA|TRBJ2-7
TGTGCCAGCAGCTTAGGAGTTCAGGGTCCAAACGAGCAGTACTTC
CASSLGVQGPNEQYF
>NA|TRBV19|NA|TRBJ1-1
TGTGCCAGTACCCCCCAGACAGAAGGGAACACTGAAGCTTTCTTT
CASTPQTEGNTEAFF
>NA|TRBV5-1|TRBD2|TRBJ2-5
TGCGCCAGCAGCTCTAGCGGGGACGAGACCCAGTACTTC
CASSSSGDETQYF
>once|TRBV27|TRBD2|TRBJ2-1
TGTGCCAGCAGTTTGAGCGGGAGGGCCCCATACAATGAGCAGTTCTTC
CASSLSGRAPYNEQFF
>NA|TRBV28|NA|TRBJ2-1
TGTGCCAGCAGTGTGTTTCAGTCCTACAATGAGCAGTTCTTC
CASSVFQSYNEQFF
>NA|TRBV9|TRBD1|TRBJ2-7
TGTGCCAGCAGCGAGACAGACAGGGGACAATACGAGCAGTACTTC
CASSETDRGQYEQYF
>NA|TRBV6-5|NA|TRBJ2-6
NA
CASSSSGAGANVLTF
>NA|TRBV5-1|NA|TRBJ2-7
TGCGCCAGCAGCTTGGATTCGCGAGGGCGAGGCGAGCAGTACTTC
CASSLDSRGRGEQYF
>NA|TRBV7-9|TRBD2|TRBJ2-1
TGTGCCAGCAGCTCCCGGACTAGCGGGACCTACAATGAGCAGTTCTTC
CASSSRTSGTYNEQFF
>NA|TRBV28|NA|TRBJ2-5
TGTGCCAGCAGTCCGACAGGACACCAAGAGACCCAGTACTTC
CASSPTGHQETQYF
>NA|TRBV14|NA|TRBJ2-7
TGTGCCAGCAGCCAAGGAGGGCGCTCCTACGAGCAGTACTTC
CASSQGGRSYEQYF
>NA|TRBV4-1|TRBD1|TRBJ1-2
TGCGCCAGCAGCCAAGACACACAGGGGTTCTATGGCTACACCTTC
CASSQDTQGFYGYTF
>NA|TRBV5-6|TRBD1|TRBJ1-2
TGTGCCAGCAGCTTGTCAGGACAGGGAAATTTGTACGGCTACACCTTC
CASSLSGQGNLYGYTF
>NA|TRBV5-6|TRBD1|TRBJ1-4
TGTGCCAGCAGCCTGACAGGGACTAATGAAAAACTGTTTTTT
CASSLTGTNEKLFF
>NA|TRBV12-5|NA|TRBJ2-4
TGTGCTAGTGATACAGCGGAAGCCAAAAACATTCAGTACTTC
CASDTAEAKNIQYF
>NA|TRBV6-4|TRBD2|TRBJ2-3
TGTGCCAGCAGCCGGACTAGCGGGGGGGTGACAGATACGCAGTATTTT
CASSRTSGGVTDTQYF
>once|TRBV5-1|NA|TRBJ1-4
TGCGCCAGCAGCCCCGGGACAACTAATGAAAAACTGTTTTTT
CASSPGTTNEKLFF
>NA|TRBV28|NA|TRBJ2-7
TGTGCCAGCAGTTTCGCAGCGCGTTCCTACGAGCAGTACTTC
CASSFAARSYEQYF
>NA|TRBV30|NA|TRBJ1-1
TGTGCCTGGAGTCATTTACTACTCGCTTTCTTT
CAWSHLLLAFF
>NA|TRBV15|NA|TRBJ1-1
TGTGCCACCAGCAGAGATCCCACGGGGGACCTGAACACTGAAGCTTTCTTT
CATSRDPTGDLNTEAFF
>NA|TRBV30|TRBD1|TRBJ2-1
TGTGCCTGGAAGGGGGACAGGTACAATGAGCAGTTCTTC
CAWKGDRYNEQFF
>NA|TRBV7-6|TRBD1|TRBJ2-7
TGTGCCAGCAGCTTAGGGACAGGAGCCTACGAGCAGTACTTC
CASSLGTGAYEQYF
>NA|TRBV11-3|TRBD2|TRBJ2-2
TGTGCCAGCAGCTTATCGGGACTAGCGGGAAGGGAGCTGTTTTTT
CASSLSGLAGRELFF
>NA|TRBV14|TRBD2|TRBJ2-7
TGTGCCAGCAGCCAAGTTTCCGGGGGGGAGCAGTACTTC
CASSQVSGGEQYF
>NA|TRBV19|NA|TRBJ1-1
TGTGCCAGTAGTCCCTCGCACGGGTTGAACACTGAAGCTTTCTTT
CASSPSHGLNTEAFF
>NA|TRBV10-3|TRBD1|TRBJ2-7
TGTGCCATCAGTGAGTCCCAGGGGACAGGGGCCGAGCAGTACTTC
CAISESQGTGAEQYF
>few|TRBV19|NA|TRBJ1-5
TGTGCCAGTAGTATCCGGGGGGAGCAGCCCCAGCATTTT
CASSIRGEQPQHF
>NA|TRBV7-2|NA|TRBJ2-7
TGTGCCAGCAGCACAAAGGGGGTTGGCTCCTACGAGCAGTACTTC
CASSTKGVGSYEQYF
>NA|TRBV7-8|TRBD1|TRBJ1-1
TGTGCCAGCAGCTTACAGGGGGCGGGTACTGAAGCTTTCTTT
CASSLQGAGTEAFF
>NA|TRBV5-1|NA|TRBJ2-1
TGCGCCAGCAGCTTGGAATACTACAATGAGCAGTTCTTC
CASSLEYYNEQFF
>NA|TRBV13|TRBD1|TRBJ1-2
TGTGCCAGCAGTTCCGGGACAGGGAACTATGGCTACACCTTC
CASSSGTGNYGYTF
>NA|TRBV30|TRBD1|TRBJ2-2
TGTGCCTGGGGAGGACAGGGAGTTACCGGGGAGCTGTTTTTT
CAWGGQGVTGELFF
>NA|TRBV10-1|NA|TRBJ1-2
TGCGCCAGCAGATCAGGGATCTATGGCTACACCTTC
CASRSGIYGYTF
>NA|TRBV6-5|TRBD2|TRBJ2-7
TGTGCCAGCAGTTACTCCCGGGCGGGAGGAGGCTACGAGCAGTACTTC
CASSYSRAGGGYEQYF
>NA|TRBV10-3|TRBD2|TRBJ2-1
TGTGCCGCCAAAGCGGGGTTGTCCTACAATGAGCAGTTCTTC
CAAKAGLSYNEQFF
>NA|TRBV13|NA|TRBJ2-2
TGTGCCAGCAGCTCAACAGGGAACACCGGGGAGCTGTTTTTT
CASSSTGNTGELFF
>NA|TRBV7-6|TRBD2|TRBJ2-5
TGTGCCAGCTTGGCGGGAGGGCCCGGGGAGACCCAGTACTTC
CASLAGGPGETQYF